Listed here are 24 T cell receptor beta chains from one sample, sequenced in a study of Ad26.COV2.S vaccination and SARS-CoV-2 variants (dated by TCRdb to the early 2020s). Per the publication, the treatment or condition label means: some 20 received Ad26.COV2.S at low or high dose, single or two shots; about 5 received placebo; per-sample allocation not given. For vaccine and placebo recipients, repertoires were sequenced using samples collected on day 63 after the first injection. The library came from the immunoSEQ multiplex PCR assay. TCRdb took this table from immuneACCESS and kept in-frame rearrangements with V and J called. Such tables lack part of the clones; where checked against another copy, unresolved V genes explain under half of the gap, and the rest is unexplained. The sample data list about 390,000 clones, and roughly nine tenths of these were observed just once. Jointly, the top ten make up 3% to 4.5% of the sample.

Here the sequenced sample was peripheral blood, taken in a trial of Ad26.COV2.S vaccine versus placebo. These receptors originate from a person between 18 and 65 years old who received the Ad26.COV2.S COVID-19 vaccine or a placebo.

The chain couples TRBV18 to TRBJ2-7; D not certain. CDR1 is KGHSH and CDR2 is LQKENI in the germline V gene. V was shortened by 0 bases and J by 4 bases, with 7 bases between the two germline ends. The CDR3 runs 13 residues. The CDR3 loop is CASSPPRTYEQYF. The CDR3 DNA follows: TGTGCCAGCTCACCACCTCGAACATACGAGCAGTACTTC.

This chain joins TRBV27 and TRBJ2-3; possibly TRBD1 for D (7 bases). V lost 4 bases to trimming and J lost 6 bases, with 17 bases between them. The length of the CDR3 is 15 residues. The germline V gene encodes CDR1 MNHEY and CDR2 SMNVEV (reference sequence). The CDR3 nucleotides read TGTGCCAGCAGTTACAGGGGACGCGGGGTGGATACGCAGTATTTT. As protein: CASSYRGRGVDTQYF.

The chain couples TRBV4-3 to TRBJ1-1, with a tentative D call TRBD1 (5 bases). The V gene lost 0 bases and the J gene lost 5 bases, with 16 bases spanning the gap. CDR1 and CDR2 from the germline V gene are LGHNA and YSLEER. The CDR3 contains 16 residues. The CDR3 DNA follows: TGCGCCAGCAGCCAAGATTTCCAGGGTGGGGGGACTGAAGCTTTCTTT. Translating gives CASSQDFQGGGTEAFF.

This chain joins TRBV7-2 and TRBJ1-3; no clear D gene. The V and J ends lost 5 bases and 0 bases respectively, with 14 bases between them. This CDR3 comprises 16 residues. Germline V CDR1 and CDR2: SGHTA, FQGNSA. The CDR3 protein is CASSAIRLRSGNTIYF. Written as DNA, the CDR3 is TGTGCCAGCAGCGCGATCCGGTTACGCTCTGGAAACACCATATATTTT.

This clone was seen a single time. The chain has TRBV11-2 and TRBJ2-5; 7 nucleotides line up with TRBD2. Germline V gene data show CDR1 as SGHAT and CDR2 as FQNNGV. CDR3 length: 16 residues. V gave up 0 bases and J gave up 7 bases; unmatched junction bases: 11. The CDR3 here is CASSLDGGGNVGTQYF. DNA for the CDR3: TGTGCCAGCAGCTTAGATGGCGGGGGAAATGTGGGGACCCAGTACTTC.

This clone came up once. The V call is TRBV5-4, the J call TRBJ1-1, with D perhaps matching TRBD1 (6 bases). Germline V CDR1 and CDR2: SGHNT, YYREEE (reference sequence). This CDR3 region has 16 residues. Trimming left V 0 bases short and J 1 base short, with 13 bases between. CDR3 loop: CASSLGGGEGNTEAFF. The CDR3, as DNA: TGTGCCAGCAGCTTGGGTGGGGGCGAAGGGAACACTGAAGCTTTCTTT. Based on the CDR3 plus reference TRBV5-4 and TRBJ1-1, the full variable domain is ETGVTQSPTHLIKTRGQQVTLRCSSQSGHNTVSWYQQALGQGPQFIFQYYREEENGRGNFPPRFSGLQFPNYSSELNVNALELDDSALYLCASSLGGGEGNTEAFFGQGTRLTVV.

The chain links TRBV25-1 to TRBJ1-1; no clear D gene. Germline CDR1 reads MGHDK; CDR2 reads SYGVNS. Trimming removed 3 bases at V and 3 bases at J, with 14 bases between. The length of the CDR3 is 15 residues. CDR3 in DNA: TGTGCCAGCAGTGATAGGGAGGGAGCCCACACTGAAGCTTTCTTT. Translated: CASSDREGAHTEAFF.

The chain employs TRBV3-1 (or the pseudogene TRBV3-2) and TRBJ2-1; no definite D call. In germline, CDR1 is LGHDT, CDR2 YNNKEL (reference sequence). Deletions cut 0 bases from V and 10 bases from J, with 13 bases between. There are 14 residues in the CDR3. The CDR3 DNA reads TGTGCCAGCAGCCAAGACTCGAGCCCTCAGGAGCAGTTCTTC. Translating it yields CASSQDSSPQEQFF.

The chain uses TRBV5-4 and TRBJ1-2, with a weak D call TRBD1 (5 bases). This CDR3 contains 14 residues. In germline, CDR1 is SGHNT, CDR2 YYREEE (reference sequence). The V gene lost 0 bases and the J gene lost 4 bases, with 10 bases spanning the gap. CDR3 residues: CASSLDGASYGYTF. In DNA form, the CDR3 reads TGTGCCAGCAGCTTGGATGGGGCTAGCTATGGCTACACCTTC.

The genes are TRBV2 and TRBJ2-3; TRBD2 agrees at 12 bases. Germline CDR1 and CDR2: SNHLY and FYNNEI. This CDR3 has 16 residues. V gave up 3 bases and J gave up 5 bases; unmatched junction bases: 6. CDR3 loop: CASSDLAGGQGDTQYF. The CDR3 DNA is TGTGCCAGCAGTGATCTAGCGGGGGGGCAAGGAGATACGCAGTATTTT.

This clone has only one observation. V and J are TRBV6-2 or TRBV6-3 and TRBJ2-5; 13 bases fit TRBD2. The CDR3 length is 15 residues. The V gene's germline CDR1 is MNHEY and CDR2 SVGEGT. Trimming cost V 5 bases and J 10 bases; bases outside gene matches: 10. CDR3 bases: TGTGCCAGCAGTCGACTAGCGGGGGGCGTGGGGGACCAGTACTTC. Translating it yields CASSRLAGGVGDQYF.

The rearrangement joins TRBV5-4 to TRBJ1-2; TRBD1 matches 9 bases. The CDR3 is 14 amino acids. Germline V gene data show CDR1 as SGHNT and CDR2 as YYREEE (reference sequence). V lost 4 bases to trimming and J lost 8 bases; unmatched junction nucleotides: 9. CDR3 sequence: CASSPGQGIYGYTF. The DNA of the CDR3 is TGTGCCAGCAGCCCCGGACAGGGGATTTACGGCTACACCTTC.

The chain carries TRBV4-3 and TRBJ2-2; perhaps TRBD1 as D (6 bases). The germline CDR1 and CDR2 sequences are LGHNA and YSLEER. This CDR3 is built from 18 residues. V dropped 2 bases and J dropped 1 base, with 17 bases sitting between them. The CDR3 DNA is TGCGCCAGCAGCCAAAAAGGGGGTAGGCAGGGGAACACCGGGGAGCTGTTTTTT. Encoded protein: CASSQKGGRQGNTGELFF.

This sequence joins TRBV6-5 and TRBJ2-3; the D gene is possibly TRBD1 (6 bases). The CDR3 extends over 13 amino acids. V gave up 5 bases and J gave up 2 bases, with 8 bases separating them. Per the germline V gene, CDR1 is MNHEY and CDR2 is SVGAGI. The CDR3 sequence is CASSRDNTDTQYF. The CDR3 DNA is TGTGCCAGCAGTAGGGACAACACAGATACGCAGTATTTT.

This clone came up once. The chain uses TRBV20-1 and TRBJ2-5, with D perhaps matching TRBD2 (7 bases). The CDR3 has 11 amino acids. V shed 6 bases and J shed 5 bases, with 10 bases lying between them. From germline, CDR1 is DFQATT and CDR2 SNEGSKA (reference sequence). CDR3 loop: CSAGGRETQYF. CDR3 nucleotides: TGCAGTGCCGGGGGGCGGGAGACCCAGTACTTC.

This clone has more than one count but fewer than ten. CDR3 sequence: CASIARQANYGYTF. CDR3 sequence (DNA): TGTGCCAGTATTGCTCGACAGGCTAACTATGGCTACACCTTC. The chain uses TRBV6-5 and TRBJ1-2; a possible D gene is TRBD1 (6 bases). This CDR3 is 14 amino acids long. Germline V CDR1 and CDR2: MNHEY, SVGAGI. With 9 bases removed from V and 0 bases from J, the gap between germline ends came to 14 bases.

This chain joins TRBV11-2 and TRBJ2-5, with 8 bases identical to TRBD2. This CDR3 has 15 residues. Germline V lookup: CDR1 SGHAT, CDR2 FQNNGV. Trimming at V came to 5 bases and at J to 5 bases, leaving 10 bases not matched to a gene. CDR3 sequence (DNA): TGTGCCAGCAGCCCCAGTCCCGGGGGGGGTGAGACCCAGTACTTC. It codes for CASSPSPGGGETQYF. The full variable domain, in which reference TRBV11-2 and TRBJ2-5 provide the parts outside the CDR3, is EAGVAQSPRYKIIEKRQSVAFWCNPISGHATLYWYQQILGQGPKLLIQFQNNGVVDDSQLPKDRFSAERLKGVDSTLKIQPAKLEDSAVYLCASSPSPGGGETQYFGPGTRLLVL.

The gene calls are TRBV6-5 and TRBJ2-1, with D perhaps matching TRBD1 (5 bases). Trimming removed 2 bases from V and 8 bases from J, with 10 bases in between. This CDR3 region has 13 residues. Germline V gives CDR1 MNHEY, CDR2 SVGAGI. CDR3 loop: CASSYAQGYEQFF. The CDR3, as DNA: TGTGCCAGCAGTTACGCTCAGGGCTATGAGCAGTTCTTC.

V and J are TRBV19 and TRBJ1-3, with D unclear. From germline, CDR1 is LNHDA and CDR2 SQIVND (reference sequence). The CDR3 covers 15 residues. V was clipped by 6 bases and J by 1 base, with 13 bases between them. In DNA form, the CDR3 reads TGTGCCAGTAGAGACTTTCTGAGGTCTGGAAACACCATATATTTT. This gives the protein CASRDFLRSGNTIYF.

The chain combines TRBV5-5 with TRBJ2-4; D is possibly TRBD2 (5 bases). CDR1 is SGHKS and CDR2 is YYEKEE in the germline V gene (reference sequence). This CDR3 region has 15 residues. V was trimmed by 3 bases and J by 5 bases, leaving 15 bases between them. The CDR3 loop reads CASSSPRGGQNIQYF. The CDR3 nucleotides are TGTGCCAGCAGCTCCCCCCGGGGTGGACAAAACATTCAGTACTTC. Full variable domain (rest looked up from reference TRBV5-5 and TRBJ2-4): DAGVTQSPTHLIKTRGQQVTLRCSPISGHKSVSWYQQVLGQGPQFIFQYYEKEERGRGNFPDRFSARQFPNYSSELNVNALLLGDSALYLCASSSPRGGQNIQYFGAGTRLSVL.

The chain has TRBV9 and TRBJ2-2, with 11 bases aligning to TRBD1. Trimming took 3 bases from V and 5 from J; bases not matched to a gene: 6. Per the germline V gene, CDR1 is SGDLS and CDR2 is YYNGEE. This CDR3 region has 16 residues. The CDR3 DNA sequence: TGTGCCAGCAGCGCCAGGACAGGGGGCCGAACCGGGGAGCTGTTTTTT. Amino acid sequence: CASSARTGGRTGELFF.

The chain carries TRBV6-5 and TRBJ1-1; D may be TRBD1 (6 bases). CDR3 length: 14 amino acids. Trimming removed 10 bases from V and 0 bases from J, with 15 bases in between. The germline gives CDR1 MNHEY, CDR2 SVGAGI. The CDR3: CATSGEVLNTEAFF. The CDR3 region has the DNA TGTGCCACCTCAGGGGAAGTTTTGAACACTGAAGCTTTCTTT.

In DNA form, the CDR3 reads TGTGCCAGTAGTATAGATGGGACAGGATTCTCTGGGGCCAACGTCCTGACTTTC. It is translated as CASSIDGTGFSGANVLTF. V is TRBV19 and J is TRBJ2-6; 8 bases match TRBD1. This CDR3 comprises 18 residues. Germline-derived CDR1 and CDR2 are LNHDA and SQIVND (reference sequence). The junction had 4 bases not matched to a gene; V was cut back by 0 bases and J by 0 bases.

This rearrangement joins TRBV6-2 or TRBV6-3 to TRBJ2-7; D gene unclear. Trimming shortened V by 0 bases and J by 8 bases, and 8 bases separated the two germline ends. Germline CDR1 reads MNHEY; CDR2 reads SVGEGT. The CDR3 runs 12 residues. CDR3 amino acids: CASSYSTLKQYF. In nucleotides, the CDR3 is TGTGCCAGCAGTTACTCGACCCTCAAGCAGTACTTC.